Presented here are 18 T cell receptor beta chains from one specimen sequenced in a study of cytomegalovirus exposure and HLA in healthy donors. With 60 Vbeta and 13 Jbeta primers, the PCR was carried out. Measured with immunoSEQ multiplex PCR; TCRdb has only the in-frame clones, and not every one. The table records some 120,000 clones, 85% of them present only once. Input material: PBMCs. These receptors all stem from a young woman in good health and CMV-seropositive.

The table lists this clone with a count of one. The chain links TRBV7-7 to TRBJ2-1; 11 bases match TRBD1. Germline V gene lookup returns CDR1 SSHAT and CDR2 FNYEAQ (reference sequence). This CDR3 has 11 amino acids. The CDR3 region is CGGTGGNEQFF. Written as DNA, the CDR3 is TGTGGGGGGACAGGGGGCAATGAGCAGTTCTTC.

This clone was recorded a few times. V usage is TRBV28 and J usage is TRBJ2-7; perhaps TRBD1 as D (5 bases). The V end lost 6 bases, the J end lost 3 bases, and 9 bases lay between the germline ends. This CDR3 is 12 amino acids long. CDR1 is MDHEN and CDR2 is SYDVKM in the germline V gene. The CDR3 region has the DNA TGTGCCAGCAGCCTTACAGGCTACGAGCAGTACTTC. Amino acid sequence: CASSLTGYEQYF.

The chain uses TRBV28 and TRBJ1-4; D unclear. The CDR3 has 13 residues. Germline V lookup: CDR1 MDHEN, CDR2 SYDVKM. Trimming left V 5 bases short and J 7 bases short, with 11 bases between. The CDR3 here is CASSLPQLEKLFF. As DNA, the CDR3 is TGTGCCAGCAGTCTGCCCCAACTTGAAAAACTGTTTTTT.

The gene calls are TRBV6-4 and TRBJ2-4, with D unclear. Trimming left V 8 bases short and J 0 bases short, with 11 bases between. Germline CDR1 and CDR2: MRHNA and SNTAGT. The length of the CDR3 is 14 residues. The DNA for the CDR3 is TGTGCCAGCCTTTGGTCACTAGCCAAAAACATTCAGTACTTC. The encoded protein is CASLWSLAKNIQYF.

This clone was seen only once. The chain has TRBV2 and TRBJ2-2, with 11 bases aligning to TRBD2. The CDR3 is 20 amino acids. Germline CDR1 is SNHLY and CDR2 is FYNNEI. V gave up 4 bases and J gave up 2 bases; unmatched junction bases: 15. The CDR3, as DNA: TGTGCCAGCAGTGGCTCAGGGGCTAGCGGGAGGATCCTTAACACCGGGGAGCTGTTTTTT. Protein: CASSGSGASGRILNTGELFF.

Only a few counts were recorded for this clone. The rearrangement joins TRBV29-1 to TRBJ2-1, with D unresolved. V was cut by 4 bases and J by 6 bases, with 4 bases left in between. Germline V gene sequence: CDR1 SQVTM, CDR2 ANQGSEA. The CDR3 totals 10 residues. This chain's CDR3 is CSVAINEQFF. CDR3 nucleotides: TGCAGCGTTGCTATCAATGAGCAGTTCTTC.

The chain employs TRBV19 and TRBJ1-1; weak D call: TRBD1 (5 bases). V dropped 1 base and J dropped 7 bases, with 19 bases sitting between them. This CDR3 has 16 residues. Germline CDR1 LNHDA, CDR2 SQIVND (reference sequence). Here the CDR3 DNA reads TGTGCCAGTAGTATAGGGGGCGCAGGGTGGACAAGTGAAGCTTTCTTT. It is translated as CASSIGGAGWTSEAFF.

The V call is TRBV13, the J call TRBJ2-1; TRBD1 matches at 7 bases. Germline lookup yields CDR1 PRHDT and CDR2 FYEKMQ (reference sequence). V trimming: 3 bases; J trimming: 2 bases; junction bases outside the gene matches: 7. The CDR3 has 16 amino acids. The chain's CDR3 is CASSFTQGTPYNEQFF. CDR3 nucleotides: TGTGCCAGCAGCTTCACACAGGGGACCCCCTACAATGAGCAGTTCTTC.

The rearrangement joins TRBV2 to TRBJ2-2; D is uncertain. Germline V CDR1 and CDR2: SNHLY, FYNNEI. The CDR3 is 13 residues long. Between the trimmed V and J ends, which lost 7 bases and 6 bases, there was a span of 12 bases. CDR3: CASKTPSAGELFF. The CDR3 DNA reads as TGTGCCAGCAAGACTCCCAGCGCCGGGGAGCTGTTTTTT.

The genes are TRBV27 and TRBJ2-7; D might be TRBD2 (6 bases). From germline, CDR1 is MNHEY and CDR2 SMNVEV (reference sequence). The germline V and J ends were trimmed by 0 bases and 6 bases, with 12 bases remaining between them. The CDR3 contains 14 residues. CDR3 amino acids: CASSLSVTSPEQYF. The CDR3 bases are TGTGCCAGCAGTTTATCGGTGACTAGTCCCGAGCAGTACTTC.

The gene calls are TRBV30 and TRBJ2-7; 12 nucleotides align to TRBD1. CDR3 size: 14 residues. In germline, CDR1 is GTSNPN, CDR2 SVGIG (reference sequence). V was pared by 3 bases and J by 6 bases, with 6 bases of the junction left unmatched. Here the CDR3 DNA reads TGTGCCTGGAGGGGACAGGGGGCGCTTGCCGAGCAGTACTTC. It specifies CAWRGQGALAEQYF.

This clone appeared a few times. The chain joins TRBV19 to TRBJ2-5, with D maybe TRBD1 (6 bases). The CDR3 has 12 amino acids. The germline gives CDR1 LNHDA, CDR2 SQIVND (reference sequence). Trimming stripped 6 bases from V and 4 bases from J, with 9 bases between. The CDR3 reads CASSRGRETQYF. The DNA for the CDR3 is TGTGCCAGTAGCAGGGGTCGAGAGACCCAGTACTTC.

The gene calls are TRBV6-5 and TRBJ1-6; maybe TRBD1 (5 bases). The CDR3 contains 15 residues. CDR1 and CDR2 (germline): MNHEY, SVGAGI. V was cut by 6 bases and J by 9 bases, with 18 bases left in between. The CDR3 bases are TGTGCCAGCAGCTACCGGGGAGGGGTTCGTTCACCCCTCCACTTT. Amino acid sequence: CASSYRGGVRSPLHF.

This chain joins TRBV4-1 and TRBJ2-3; D possibly corresponds to TRBD2 (6 bases). Germline loops: CDR1 MGHRA, CDR2 YSYEKL. Trimming stripped 0 bases from V and 3 bases from J, with 13 bases between. The CDR3 contains 16 residues. This chain's CDR3 is CASSQEDVGGTDTQYF. CDR3 nucleotides: TGCGCCAGCAGCCAAGAGGATGTGGGAGGAACAGATACGCAGTATTTT.

The chain links TRBV7-2 to TRBJ2-3; tentatively, D is TRBD2 (5 bases). V shed 3 bases and J shed 6 bases, with 10 bases lying between them. CDR3 size: 13 residues. Germline lookup yields CDR1 SGHTA and CDR2 FQGNSA. CDR3 in amino acids: CASSFGVSDTQYF. The CDR3, as DNA: TGTGCCAGCAGCTTCGGGGTATCGGATACGCAGTATTTT.

Concerning this clone: Other DNA sequences in this specimen translate into the identical CDR3. The V call is TRBV10-3, the J call TRBJ1-2, with 9 bases aligning to TRBD1. CDR3 size: 15 residues. The trim removed 7 bases at V and 4 bases at J, leaving 10 bases unmatched. Germline-derived CDR1 and CDR2 are ENHRY and SYGVKD. This CDR3 reads CAITSGQGSFYGYTF. As DNA, the CDR3 is TGTGCCATCACCTCGGGACAGGGTTCCTTCTATGGCTACACCTTC.

The rearrangement joins TRBV19 to TRBJ2-3; D gene ambiguous. From germline, CDR1 is LNHDA and CDR2 SQIVND (reference sequence). V dropped 3 bases and J dropped 3 bases, with 13 bases sitting between them. The CDR3 is 15 residues long. The CDR3 reads CASSISMARTDTQYF. In nucleotides, the CDR3 is TGTGCCAGTAGTATCAGCATGGCGAGGACAGATACGCAGTATTTT.

The rearrangement links TRBV7-9 to TRBJ2-5; maybe TRBD1 (5 bases). Between the trimmed V and J ends, which lost 5 bases and 9 bases, there was a span of 16 bases. The CDR3 contains 13 residues. The germline CDR1 and CDR2 sequences are SEHNR and FQNEAQ (reference sequence). CDR3 sequence: CASSTGPSQPQYF. Here the CDR3 DNA reads TGTGCCAGCAGCACAGGCCCCAGCCAACCCCAGTACTTC. The full variable domain, its missing parts supplied by reference TRBV7-9 and TRBJ2-5, is DTGVSQNPRHKITKRGQNVTFRCDPISEHNRLYWYRQTLGQGPEFLTYFQNEAQLEKSRLLSDRFSAERPKGSFSTLEIQRTEQGDSAMYLCASSTGPSQPQYFGPGTRLLVL.